Listed here are 3 T cell receptor beta chains from one sample, sequenced in a study of OX40 agonist ivuxolimab in advanced cancers. Data came from immunoSEQ multiplex PCR; TCRdb stores just in-frame clones and leaves some out. The repertoire holds over 65,000 clones, with 70% to 90% as singletons. This material consisted of CD4+ or CD8+ T cells sorted from blood, taken in a trial of the OX40 agonist ivuxolimab. These receptors were taken from an adult with an advanced solid tumor such as melanoma, head and neck, liver or kidney cancer.

The V call is TRBV28, the J call TRBJ1-2; D not resolved. This CDR3 comprises 14 residues. The germline V and J ends were trimmed by 3 bases and 4 bases, with 12 bases remaining between them. The germline V gene has CDR1 MDHEN and CDR2 SYDVKM. The CDR3 DNA follows: TGTGCCAGCAGTTTGGATAAGGGTTTCTATGGCTACACCTTC. Protein sequence: CASSLDKGFYGYTF.

This chain connects TRBV29-1 to TRBJ1-3; D call uncertain. The CDR3 totals 15 residues. Trimming took 4 bases from V and 0 from J, leaving 13 bases between them. From germline, CDR1 is SQVTM and CDR2 ANQGSEA. This CDR3 reads CSVGLVGRSGNTIYF. The CDR3 DNA is TGCAGCGTTGGGTTGGTAGGCCGCTCTGGAAACACCATATATTTT.

This sequence joins TRBV4-2 and TRBJ2-1, with D hard to call. Germline CDR1 LGHNA, CDR2 YNFKEQ. V lost 3 bases, J lost 3 bases, and 6 bases lay in between. The CDR3 spans 13 residues. DNA of the CDR3: TGTGCCAGCAGCCAGTCAGACTACAATGAGCAGTTCTTC. Encoded protein: CASSQSDYNEQFF.